This TCR beta chain was recovered during a study of early T cells in non-severe SARS-CoV-2 infection. Whole-study context: Sequencing input comprised bulk RNA from unsorted whole blood; chain pairing was not available.

TCRdb passed the 5' RACE reads through MiXCR, listing each CDR3 protein once. The table has fewer than 85,000 distinct CDR3 sequences, more than 7.5% seen once. This clonotype appeared a few times. In germline, CDR1 is DFQATT, CDR2 SNEGSKA (reference sequence). This CDR3 spans 14 amino acids. V shed 1 base, J shed 7 bases, and the junction held 3 bases outside the gene matches. Input material: whole blood. The genes are TRBV20-1 and TRBJ2-2; 10 bases fit TRBD2. This TCR derives from an adult who was a healthcare worker with PCR-confirmed SARS-CoV-2 infection or an uninfected control (not recorded which). In nucleotides, the CDR3 is TGCAGTGCTAGAGTACGGACTAGCGGCGGGGAGCTGTTTTTT. It encodes CSARVRTSGGELFF.